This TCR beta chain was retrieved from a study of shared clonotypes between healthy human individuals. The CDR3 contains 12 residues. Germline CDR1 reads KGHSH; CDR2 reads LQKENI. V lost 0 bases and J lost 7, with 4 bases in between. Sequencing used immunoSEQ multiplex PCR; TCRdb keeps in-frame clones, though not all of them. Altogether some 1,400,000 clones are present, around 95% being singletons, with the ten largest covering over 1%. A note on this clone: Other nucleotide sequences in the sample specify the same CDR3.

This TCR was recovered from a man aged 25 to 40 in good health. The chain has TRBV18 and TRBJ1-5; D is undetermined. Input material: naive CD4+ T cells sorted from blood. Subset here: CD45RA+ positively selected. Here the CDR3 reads CASSPPGQPQHF. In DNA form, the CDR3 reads TGTGCCAGCTCACCACCAGGACAGCCCCAGCATTTT.